The 20 T cell receptor beta chains in this list originate from one sample, sequenced in a study of blood T cell repertoires in COVID-19. Using immunoSEQ multiplex PCR, the repertoire was profiled, and TCRdb retains in-frame clones only, with some absent. In the table there are roughly 270,000 clones, around 84% of which are singletons. Sequenced sample: PBMCs or T cells enriched from blood (not recorded which). All receptors come from a man in his forties who had been exposed to COVID-19.

This sequence joins TRBV11-3 and TRBJ2-3, with 9 nucleotides matching TRBD2. With 0 bases clipped from V and 4 bases from J, the junction kept 8 bases outside the gene matches. This CDR3 spans 17 amino acids. CDR1 is SGHNT, CDR2 YENEEA, per germline. The CDR3, as DNA: TGTGCCAGCAGCTTAGATCTGGGCGGGAGGGCCCCAGATACGCAGTATTTT. The encoded protein is CASSLDLGGRAPDTQYF.

The chain employs TRBV3-1 (or the pseudogene TRBV3-2) and TRBJ2-5; maybe TRBD2 (5 bases). Trimming removed 8 bases from V and 6 bases from J, with 19 bases in between. Germline values: CDR1 LGHDT, CDR2 YNNKEL (reference sequence). The CDR3 has 14 amino acids. CDR3 in amino acids: CASSISGMTQTQYF. CDR3 in DNA: TGTGCCAGCTCCATTTCGGGAATGACTCAGACCCAGTACTTC.

The chain carries TRBV14 and TRBJ2-5; the D gene is possibly TRBD1 (5 bases). This CDR3 contains 15 residues. The germline V gene encodes CDR1 SGHDN and CDR2 FVKESK. Deletions cut 4 bases from V and 0 bases from J, with 12 bases between. The CDR3 nucleotides are TGTGCCAGCAGCCTTCGGACACTCTACCAAGAGACCCAGTACTTC. Encoded protein: CASSLRTLYQETQYF.

The V call is TRBV10-2, the J call TRBJ1-6; D is unresolved. Germline lookup yields CDR1 WSHSY and CDR2 SAAADI. The CDR3 length is 13 residues. V was clipped by 3 bases and J by 6 bases, with 6 bases between them. CDR3 in amino acids: CASSESINSPLHF. The CDR3 DNA is TGCGCCAGCAGTGAAAGCATTAATTCACCCCTCCACTTT.

J is TRBJ2-1 and V is TRBV5-6, with 12 bases fitting TRBD2. The ends lost 4 bases at V and 8 bases at J; junction bases unmatched: 7. The CDR3 totals 15 residues. Germline values: CDR1 SGHDT, CDR2 YYEEEE. The CDR3 reads CASSPASGRAYEQFF. The CDR3, as DNA: TGTGCCAGCAGCCCTGCTAGCGGGAGGGCCTATGAGCAGTTCTTC.

This clone has just a few counts. The rearrangement joins TRBV29-1 to TRBJ2-4, with TRBD2 identical over 7 bases. V shed 3 bases, J shed 5 bases, and the junction held 1 base outside the gene matches. The CDR3 sequence is 12 residues long. Germline-derived CDR1 and CDR2 are SQVTM and ANQGSEA. This CDR3 reads CSVDAGENIQYF. The CDR3 nucleotides read TGCAGCGTTGATGCGGGAGAAAACATTCAGTACTTC.

The chain employs TRBV7-9 and TRBJ2-7; 8 positions agree with TRBD1. This CDR3 spans 15 amino acids. Germline CDR1 reads SEHNR; CDR2 reads FQNEAQ (reference sequence). The junction had 8 bases not matched to a gene; V was cut back by 4 bases and J by 3 bases. CDR3 amino acids: CASSSPGGVGYEQYF. Written as DNA, the CDR3 is TGTGCCAGCAGCTCCCCAGGGGGCGTTGGCTACGAGCAGTACTTC.

The CDR3 reads CAWSGGSWFF. CDR3 DNA: TGTGCCTGGAGTGGAGGTTCGTGGTTCTTC. This chain joins TRBV30 and TRBJ2-1; D is unresolved. Per germline, CDR1 GTSNPN and CDR2 SVGIG (reference sequence). Trimming took 1 base from V and 15 from J, leaving 10 bases between them. This CDR3 region has 10 residues. The whole variable domain, filled in from reference TRBV30 and TRBJ2-1, reads SQTIHQWPATLVQPVGSPLSLECTVEGTSNPNLYWYRQAAGRGLQLLFYSVGIGQISSEVPQNLSASRPQDRQFILSSKKLLLSDSGFYLCAWSGGSWFFGPGTRLTVL.

This chain uses TRBV6-4 with TRBJ1-1, with D hard to call. This CDR3 is built from 13 residues. Trimming pared 3 bases from V and 8 bases from J, leaving 13 bases between. Germline assignment: CDR1 MRHNA and CDR2 SNTAGT. Here the CDR3 reads CASSEIRGGEAFF. The CDR3 DNA follows: TGTGCCAGCAGTGAGATTCGAGGAGGAGAAGCTTTCTTT.

This rearrangement joins TRBV10-3 to TRBJ2-2, with 9 bases aligning to TRBD1. V shed 6 bases, J shed 3 bases, and the junction held 2 bases outside the gene matches. The germline gives CDR1 ENHRY, CDR2 SYGVKD. The CDR3 contains 14 residues. CDR3 loop: CAISRDRDTGELFF. The CDR3 coding sequence is TGTGCCATCAGCCGGGACAGGGACACCGGGGAGCTGTTTTTT.

This clone came up once. V gene TRBV6-5 combines with J gene TRBJ1-2; no firm D call. From germline, CDR1 is MNHEY and CDR2 SVGAGI. The CDR3 has 14 amino acids. Trimming stripped 0 bases from V and 0 bases from J, with 5 bases between. DNA for the CDR3: TGTGCCAGCAGTTACTCGTATTCTAACTATGGCTACACCTTC. Its protein product is CASSYSYSNYGYTF.

The J gene is TRBJ1-3, the V gene TRBV30, with 7 bases that match TRBD1. V lost 3 bases and J lost 1; bases outside the gene matches: 3. The CDR3 runs to 14 residues. In germline, CDR1 is GTSNPN, CDR2 SVGIG (reference sequence). CDR3 sequence reads: CAWRTTGSGNTIYF. Here the CDR3 DNA reads TGTGCCTGGAGAACGACAGGGTCTGGAAACACCATATATTTT.

The V gene is TRBV10-3, the J gene TRBJ1-5, with 7 bases that match TRBD1. V lost 10 bases to trimming and J lost 2 bases; unmatched junction nucleotides: 11. Germline CDR1 reads ENHRY; CDR2 reads SYGVKD. The CDR3 is 15 amino acids. The CDR3 sequence is CASRDRVDGNQPQHF. CDR3 in DNA: TGTGCCAGCCGAGACAGGGTGGATGGCAATCAGCCCCAGCATTTT.

This sequence joins TRBV5-1 and TRBJ2-1; TRBD2 matches at 9 bases. The trim removed 4 bases at V and 7 bases at J, leaving 9 bases unmatched. The germline V gene has CDR1 SGHRS and CDR2 YFSETQ. The CDR3 loop spans 15 amino acids. This CDR3 is CASSEIAGEYNEQFF. The CDR3 bases are TGCGCCAGCAGCGAAATAGCGGGAGAGTATAATGAGCAGTTCTTC.

The rearrangement links TRBV10-3 to TRBJ2-1; TRBD2 aligns across 8 bases. Trimming at V came to 10 bases and at J to 0 bases, leaving 11 bases not matched to a gene. CDR1 is ENHRY and CDR2 is SYGVKD in the germline V gene. The CDR3 consists of 16 residues. CDR3 protein: CATRTGGGSSYNEQFF. In DNA form, the CDR3 reads TGTGCCACCCGGACGGGAGGGGGGAGCTCCTACAATGAGCAGTTCTTC.

The chain is built from TRBV20-1 and TRBJ2-7; D tentatively fits TRBD1 or TRBD2 (6 bases each). Per germline, CDR1 DFQATT and CDR2 SNEGSKA (reference sequence). V shed 6 bases and J shed 0 bases, with 15 bases lying between them. The CDR3 has 14 residues. CDR3 protein: CSASGGTSSYEQYF. The CDR3, as DNA: TGCAGTGCGAGTGGGGGGACAAGCTCCTACGAGCAGTACTTC.

The chain is built from TRBV5-1 and TRBJ1-5, with 8 bases that match TRBD1. Germline V gene lookup returns CDR1 SGHRS and CDR2 YFSETQ. With 1 base clipped from V and 11 bases from J, the junction kept 8 bases outside the gene matches. The CDR3 extends over 14 amino acids. The CDR3 here is CASSLLGGQEAQHF. CDR3 bases: TGCGCCAGCAGCTTGCTCGGGGGACAGGAAGCCCAGCATTTT.

The table lists this clone with many counts. The genes are TRBV7-9 and TRBJ1-2, with a weak D call TRBD1 (5 bases). Trimming took 6 bases from V and 8 from J, leaving 16 bases between them. This CDR3 is built from 13 residues. Germline CDR1 SEHNR, CDR2 FQNEAQ (reference sequence). CDR3 coding DNA: TGTGCCAGCAGATCAGGGAGGGCTCCCGGCTACACCTTC. Translated: CASRSGRAPGYTF.

V and J are TRBV13 and TRBJ2-7, with 9 bases aligning to TRBD1. CDR1 and CDR2 (germline): PRHDT, FYEKMQ (reference sequence). CDR3 length: 15 residues. Germline trimming cut 1 base from V and 1 base from J; bases unmatched to any gene: 2. This chain's CDR3 is CASSLDRGLSYEQYF. The CDR3 DNA follows: TGTGCCAGCAGCTTAGACAGGGGGCTTTCCTACGAGCAGTACTTC.

This clone was counted once. V and J are TRBV10-3 and TRBJ2-3; 11 positions match TRBD1. This CDR3 has 15 amino acids. Germline assignment: CDR1 ENHRY and CDR2 SYGVKD. Losses at the gene ends were 6 bases for V and 3 bases for J; bases not matched to a gene: 5. The CDR3 loop reads CAIRTGTGGTDTQYF. In nucleotides, the CDR3 is TGTGCCATCAGGACCGGGACAGGGGGTACAGATACGCAGTATTTT.